A selection of T cell receptor beta chains follows, all from one sample in a study of Graves' ophthalmopathy and Graves' hyperthyroidism. TCRdb re-derived calls from the multiplex PCR reads in MiXCR, one entry per CDR3 protein. Of 500,000 to 700,000 distinct CDR3 sequences listed, approximately 21% are singletons. Material: peripheral blood. The receptors originated from a woman under 30 with stable Graves' hyperthyroidism. Some clones in this sample may be carry-over from other donors' samples. Both conserved end residues are trimmed from each CDR3. Not all rows give a size; the values are once, few, many and, for expanded clones, a class.

size | J | V | CDR3
. | TRBJ1-1 | TRBV28 | ASSRILPGEAF
once | TRBJ1-1 | TRBV28 | ASNRQGGKGEAF
many | TRBJ1-5 | TRBV28 | ASTRPGQGNQPQH
many | TRBJ1-6 | TRBV12-3/TRBV12-4 | ASSRDSNSPLH
few | TRBJ1-6 | TRBV27 | ASSLGDNSYNSPLH
many | TRBJ2-7 | TRBV7-9 | ARSPRELDYEQY
. | TRBJ1-1 | TRBV6-1 | ASIRMNTEAF
few | TRBJ2-7 | TRBV20-1 | SSGTSGRFSSYEQY
many | TRBJ2-4 | TRBV12-3/TRBV12-4 | ASRGDVAKNIQY
many | TRBJ1-1 | TRBV6-2/TRBV6-3 | ASRVGTGTGAEAF
many | TRBJ2-7 | TRBV20-1 | SASEVIDYEQY
. | TRBJ1-1 | TRBV13 | ASSFRQGARTEAF
many | TRBJ1-1 | TRBV29-1 | SVAAGTANTEAF
many | TRBJ2-7 | TRBV12-3/TRBV12-4 | ASRAGQDRVGEQY
. | TRBJ1-2 | TRBV12-3/TRBV12-4 | ASSLVRTPGRDYGYT
. | TRBJ2-7 | TRBV4-2 | ASSPHLSYAGSVKYYEQY
many | TRBJ2-7 | TRBV5-1 | ASSLVSGQGYEQY
many | TRBJ2-5 | TRBV28 | ASSADRYQETQY
many | TRBJ1-5 | TRBV24-1 | ATSGSGHHSNQPQH
few | TRBJ2-2 | TRBV9 | ASSPFSGRNTGELF
. | TRBJ1-1 | TRBV6-1 | ASSEDWGNTEAF
few | TRBJ2-2 | TRBV5-1 | ASSPTSGGYTGELF
many | TRBJ2-7 | TRBV28 | ASSLLGTGPYEQY
many | TRBJ2-5 | TRBV11-2 | ASSLHTGRSETQY
. | TRBJ1-1 | TRBV30 | AWRVQRSAEAF
. | TRBJ2-2 | TRBV10-3 | ATHATGTLYRGELF
many | TRBJ2-5 | TRBV12-5 | ASGWGETQY
many | TRBJ2-7 | TRBV28 | ASSSLYLAILSYEQY
many | TRBJ2-7 | TRBV5-1 | ASSPDGLGYEQY
many | TRBJ2-7 | TRBV12-3/TRBV12-4 | ASSPTGGTYEQY
many | TRBJ2-7 | TRBV7-2 | ASSMDRGRYEQY
many | TRBJ2-7 | TRBV11-2 | ASSLDSRPPHEQY
many | TRBJ1-5 | TRBV28 | ATKDRTDSNQPQH
many | TRBJ2-6 | TRBV12-3/TRBV12-4 | ASCEGSGANVLT
many | TRBJ2-7 | TRBV11-2 | ASSPRTSGRLDEQY